This TCR beta chain is from a study of cytomegalovirus exposure and HLA in healthy donors. Study-level findings and limits: Several of the most significant clusters were apparently associated with common viral pathogens in a later analysis. Sequencing likely caused a cluster of highly shared sequence variants.

With regard to this clone: Its specificity is unknown.

A multiplex PCR was run with 60 Vbeta primers and 13 Jbeta primers. Libraries were prepared by immunoSEQ multiplex PCR; TCRdb keeps only in-frame clonotypes and omits some of them. The table has roughly 150,000 clones, around 77% seen once. The CDR3 has 13 amino acids. Germline CDR1 reads MDHEN; CDR2 reads SYDVKM. V lost 6 bases and J lost 4, with 13 bases in between. Material: PBMCs. The gene calls are TRBV28 and TRBJ2-7, with D possibly matching TRBD2 (5 bases). This clonotype was obtained from a man aged 25-45 years in good health and CMV-seronegative. CDR3 sequence (DNA): TGTGCCAGCAGCCCGGGATACGGGTACGAGCAGTACTTC. Its translation is CASSPGYGYEQYF.